This T cell receptor (beta chain) was sequenced during a study of blood T cell repertoires in COVID-19. The CDR3 spans 13 residues. CDR1 is MNHEY, CDR2 SVGAGI, per germline. V lost 0 bases and J lost 8, with 10 bases in between. Profiling relied on immunoSEQ multiplex PCR, and the TCRdb table lists in-frame clones only, not all of them. Seen here are some 330,000 clones, 92% observed once, and the top ten hold roughly 18%. Points on this clone: The sample contains more than one DNA sequence encoding this CDR3.

The clonotype originates from a young woman who had recovered from COVID-19. Source material: PBMCs or T cells enriched from blood (not recorded which). The rearrangement links TRBV6-5 to TRBJ1-2, with a weak D call TRBD1 (6 bases). Here the CDR3 DNA reads TGTGCCAGCAGTTACTCGTCAGGGGACGGCTACACCTTC. Translated, it gives CASSYSSGDGYTF.